These T cell receptor beta chains were read from a single sample in a study of PD-L1 blockade in urothelial cancer. The repertoire was sequenced with immunoSEQ multiplex PCR; TCRdb's copy has only in-frame clones and lacks some. The data hold approximately 20,000 clones, with 90% observed a single time. This specimen consisted of PBMCs, obtained around atezolizumab (anti-PD-L1) treatment. Receptors originate from a woman aged 55-70 years with urothelial cancer. CDR3s include the opening cysteine and the closing phenylalanine or tryptophan. A D gene is named only where the DNA matches it firmly. Rows may omit the clone size; those that give it use once, few, many or a size class.

CASSLSGTNGYTF TGTGCCAGCAGTTTATCTGGGACAAATGGCTACACCTTC . . TRBJ1-2 TRBV27
CASSFRPMGRWYNEQFF TGTGCCAGCAGTTTCCGGCCGATGGGGAGGTGGTATAATGAGCAGTTCTTC . . TRBJ2-1 TRBV28
CASSIVPSVGEQFF TGTGCCAGTAGTATAGTGCCTAGCGTGGGTGAGCAGTTCTTC . . TRBJ2-1 TRBV19
CASSQDGSWSGRLYEQYF TGCGCCAGCAGCCAAGATGGAAGTTGGAGCGGGAGGTTGTACGAGCAGTACTTC TRBD2 . TRBJ2-7 TRBV4-1
CASSFGDSNQPQHF TGTGCCAGCAGTTTCGGGGACTCAAATCAGCCCCAGCATTTT . . TRBJ1-5 TRBV28
CASSRDSSSYEQYF TGTGCCAGCAGTAGGGACTCTTCCTCCTACGAGCAGTACTTC . . TRBJ2-7 TRBV2
CASLGQGFTDTQYF TGTGCCAGTCTAGGGCAGGGGTTCACAGATACGCAGTATTTT . . TRBJ2-3 TRBV19
CASSLGGTRWSNQPQHF TGTGCCAGCAGCTTAGGAGGGACACGGTGGAGCAATCAGCCCCAGCATTTT . . TRBJ1-5 TRBV7-2
CASSLLGHYYEQYF TGCGCCAGCAGCTTGCTAGGACACTACTACGAGCAGTACTTC . . TRBJ2-7 TRBV5-1
CASSPAGGGSYEQYF TGTGCCAGCTCACCGGCGGGGGGCGGGAGCTACGAGCAGTACTTC TRBD2 . TRBJ2-7 TRBV18
CASSLTSGGGLTDTQYF TGTGCCAGCAGCTTAACATCGGGGGGAGGCCTGACAGATACGCAGTATTTT TRBD2 . TRBJ2-3 TRBV7-3
CSVRTRLAEPYEQYF TGCAGCGTTCGTACCCGACTAGCGGAGCCCTACGAGCAGTACTTC TRBD2 . TRBJ2-7 TRBV29-1
CASSSTRGGDNEQFF TGTGCCAGCAGCTCGACCCGCGGCGGGGACAATGAGCAGTTCTTC . . TRBJ2-1 TRBV5-6
CASSPDWTSGRFNEQFF TGTGCCAGCAGCCCCGATTGGACTAGCGGGAGATTCAATGAGCAGTTCTTC TRBD2 . TRBJ2-1 TRBV7-2
CASRPGLAGAETQYF TGTGCCAGCAGACCGGGACTAGCGGGAGCAGAGACCCAGTACTTC TRBD2 few TRBJ2-5 TRBV6-1
CASSSQGPYGYTF TGTGCCAGCAGTAGCCAGGGGCCATATGGCTACACCTTC . . TRBJ1-2 TRBV28
CASSQDYGSLTREQYF TGCGCCAGCAGCCAAGATTACGGGAGCTTAACGAGGGAGCAGTACTTC . . TRBJ2-7 TRBV4-3
CASSLKGGGLEQYF TGCGCCAGCAGCCTCAAGGGGGGGGGTTTGGAGCAGTACTTC . few TRBJ2-7 TRBV5-1
CASSGTSGSYEQYF TGTGCCAGCAGCGGGACTAGCGGCTCCTACGAGCAGTACTTC TRBD2 . TRBJ2-7 TRBV7-9
CASSQSIQGAGETQYF TGTGCCAGCAGTCAATCGATCCAGGGGGCAGGGGAGACCCAGTACTTC TRBD1 . TRBJ2-5 TRBV28
CASSTQVGQGWTHEQFF TGTGCCAGTTCTACCCAGGTGGGACAGGGGTGGACACATGAGCAGTTCTTC TRBD1 . TRBJ2-1 TRBV19
CASSITVYFSYNEQFF TGTGCCAGTAGTATTACTGTATACTTCTCCTACAATGAGCAGTTCTTC . . TRBJ2-1 TRBV19
CASSTIRGGGGYTF TGTGCCAGCAGCACTATACGGGGGGGCGGAGGCTACACCTTC . . TRBJ1-2 TRBV9
CASSSLRDKSYNEQFF TGTGCCAGCAGTTCCCTCAGGGACAAATCCTACAATGAGCAGTTCTTC . few TRBJ2-1 TRBV28
CASTDGGETQYF TGTGCCAGCACGGACGGGGGGGAGACCCAGTACTTC TRBD2 . TRBJ2-5 TRBV27
CASSFYRAQRETQYF TGTGCCAGCAGTTTTTACAGGGCTCAGAGGGAGACCCAGTACTTC . . TRBJ2-5 TRBV27
CASSLTGTGSYGYTF TGTGCCAGCAGCTTAACGGGGACAGGGAGCTATGGCTACACCTTC TRBD1 once TRBJ1-2 TRBV7-3
CSVEDYGTGGWEQYF TGCAGCGTTGAAGATTACGGGACAGGGGGCTGGGAGCAGTACTTC TRBD1 . TRBJ2-5 TRBV29-1
CASRQGWGDPDEKLFF TGTGCCAGCCGACAGGGTTGGGGGGACCCCGACGAAAAACTGTTTTTT TRBD1 once TRBJ1-4 TRBV19
CASSLAAGAPAGANVLTF TGTGCCAGCAGCTTAGCGGCGGGAGCCCCTGCCGGGGCCAACGTCCTGACTTTC TRBD2 once TRBJ2-6 TRBV7-8
CASSFTLRSRKPLSYEQYF TGCGCCAGCAGCTTTACGTTGCGGAGTCGAAAGCCCCTATCCTACGAGCAGTACTTC . . TRBJ2-7 TRBV5-1
CASSSHPGLAGNINTGELFF TGTGCCAGCAGTTCCCACCCGGGACTAGCGGGGAATATTAACACCGGGGAGCTGTTTTTT TRBD2 . TRBJ2-2 TRBV27
CASSYSGGETQYF TGTGCCAGCAGCTATAGTGGTGGAGAGACCCAGTACTTC . . TRBJ2-5 TRBV7-3
CASKLAGDAYNEQFF TGTGCCAGCAAACTAGCGGGAGATGCCTACAATGAGCAGTTCTTC TRBD2 . TRBJ2-1 TRBV19
CASSSPGGDSYEQYF TGTGCCAGCAGTTCCCCCGGGGGGGACTCCTACGAGCAGTACTTC TRBD2 . TRBJ2-7 TRBV27
CASSFSGRGRGQPQHF TGTGCCAGCAGCTTTAGCGGGAGGGGGCGCGGTCAGCCCCAGCATTTT TRBD1 once TRBJ1-5 TRBV28
CASSLWGRGKYF TGTGCCAGCAGTTTATGGGGAAGAGGGAAGTACTTC . . TRBJ2-7 TRBV28
CASTLLLSGTGETQYF TGTGCCAGCACCCTCCTTCTTAGCGGGACTGGAGAGACCCAGTACTTC TRBD2 . TRBJ2-5 TRBV2
CASSLTSGRAIDTQYF TGTGCCAGCAGCCTAACCAGCGGGAGGGCCATAGATACGCAGTATTTT TRBD2 . TRBJ2-3 TRBV27
CASSLKGQGEAFF TGCGCCAGCAGCCTAAAGGGACAGGGTGAAGCTTTCTTT TRBD1 . TRBJ1-1 TRBV5-1
CASSEIVAGSGSSYNEQFF TGTGCCAGCAGTGAAATTGTGGCGGGAAGCGGAAGCTCCTACAATGAGCAGTTCTTC . . TRBJ2-1 TRBV2
CASSSSGQTYEQYF TGTGCCAGCAGCTCGTCGGGACAGACCTACGAGCAGTACTTC TRBD1 . TRBJ2-7 TRBV7-2
CASSSQGWSNQPQHF TGTGCCAGCAGCTCACAGGGTTGGAGCAATCAGCCCCAGCATTTT . . TRBJ1-5 TRBV7-2
CASMGPGLKTAGELFF TGTGCCAGCATGGGGCCGGGACTGAAGACCGCCGGGGAGCTGTTTTTT . . TRBJ2-2 TRBV27
CASSLPVGASNYGYTF TGTGCCAGCAGTCTCCCCGTGGGGGCTTCTAACTATGGCTACACCTTC . . TRBJ1-2 TRBV28
CASSRGPTGGNEKLFF TGTGCCAGCAGCCGGGGCCCGACAGGGGGCAATGAAAAACTGTTTTTT TRBD1 . TRBJ1-4 TRBV5-6
CASSSLTGRGTDTQYF TGTGCCAGCAGCTCGCTAACAGGGAGGGGCACAGATACGCAGTATTTT . . TRBJ2-3 TRBV11-2
CASSRQGGLGEQYF TGTGCCAGCAGCAGACAGGGTGGGCTTGGTGAGCAGTACTTC TRBD1 . TRBJ2-7 TRBV6-5